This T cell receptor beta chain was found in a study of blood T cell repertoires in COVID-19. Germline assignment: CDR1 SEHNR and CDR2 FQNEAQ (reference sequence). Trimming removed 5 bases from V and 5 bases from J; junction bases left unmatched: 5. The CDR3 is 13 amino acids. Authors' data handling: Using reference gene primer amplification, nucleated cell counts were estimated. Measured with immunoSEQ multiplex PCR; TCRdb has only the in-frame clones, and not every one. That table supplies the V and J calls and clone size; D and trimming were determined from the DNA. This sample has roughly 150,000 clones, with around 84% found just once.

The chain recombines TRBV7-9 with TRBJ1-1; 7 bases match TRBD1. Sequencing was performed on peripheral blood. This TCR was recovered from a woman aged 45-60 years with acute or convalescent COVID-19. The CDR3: CASSTRQGTEAFF. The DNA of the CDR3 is TGTGCCAGCAGCACCCGACAGGGTACTGAAGCTTTCTTT.